What follows is one TCR beta chain and its context. Its specificity is unknown. This specimen belongs to a study of CD8 T cells in Susac syndrome. Trimming removed 5 bases from V and 5 bases from J, with 14 bases in between. CDR1 and CDR2 from the germline V gene are SEHNR and FQNEAQ (reference sequence). The length of the CDR3 is 14 residues. The study's findings and limits: A relatively small number of individuals underwent TCR sequencing and HLA analysis.

Reverse transcription of about 0.5 to 1 ug RNA used random hexamers. Each CDR3 protein gets one entry after TCRdb re-called the immunoSEQ multiplex PCR reads with MiXCR. The sample yields about 200,000 distinct CDR3 sequences, roughly 96% seen once. Sequenced material: CD4+ T cells from PBMCs. This TCR was recovered from a human donor with multiple sclerosis. This rearrangement joins TRBV7-9 to TRBJ2-3; D is perhaps TRBD1 or TRBD2 (5 bases each). CDR3 protein: CASSHTGGGDTQYF. For the CDR3, the DNA is TGTGCCAGCAGCCACACGGGTGGGGGAGATACGCAGTATTTT.